The 5 T cell receptor beta chains in this list originate from one sample, sequenced in a study of blood T cell repertoires in COVID-19. Produced via immunoSEQ multiplex PCR; TCRdb's table is partial and in-frame only. The sample contains around 260,000 clones, about 89% of which appear only once. The sequenced material came from peripheral blood. The receptor source for this set is a woman aged 40 to 55 who had recovered from COVID-19.

The V gene is TRBV19, the J gene TRBJ2-1; 7 bases fit TRBD1. Germline V gene data show CDR1 as LNHDA and CDR2 as SQIVND (reference sequence). Trimming took 7 bases from V and 1 from J; bases not matched to a gene: 7. This CDR3 comprises 15 residues. CDR3: CASKVRDSSYNEQFF. The CDR3 DNA reads as TGTGCCAGTAAGGTCCGGGACAGTTCCTACAATGAGCAGTTCTTC.

This rearrangement joins TRBV24-1 to TRBJ2-2, with 13 positions matching TRBD2. This CDR3 contains 17 residues. Germline CDR1 reads KGHDR; CDR2 reads SFDVKD. The ends lost 4 bases at V and 3 bases at J; junction bases unmatched: 4. CDR3 amino acids: CATSDQGLAGHTGELFF. The DNA of the CDR3 is TGTGCCACCAGTGACCAGGGACTAGCGGGACACACCGGGGAGCTGTTTTTT.

This clone has just one count. The chain uses TRBV6-6 and TRBJ2-3; 8 bases match TRBD2. Germline CDR1 is MNHNY and CDR2 is SVGAGI (reference sequence). The CDR3 contains 16 residues. Trimming took 4 bases from V and 4 from J; bases not matched to a gene: 10. CDR3 bases: TGTGCCAGCAGTTCCCATAGCGGGACTCGGGCAGATACGCAGTATTTT. It specifies CASSSHSGTRADTQYF.

The rearrangement uses TRBV27 and TRBJ2-5, with 9 bases aligning to TRBD2. The CDR3 length is 15 residues. The germline CDR1 and CDR2 sequences are MNHEY and SMNVEV (reference sequence). Unmatched junction bases numbered 12, after V lost 8 bases and J lost 5 bases. In nucleotides, the CDR3 is TGTGCCAGCTCCGTTGCGGGAGGGCCACGGGAGACCCAGTACTTC. It codes for CASSVAGGPRETQYF.

To note about this clone: Other DNA sequences in the same sample also yield this CDR3. J is TRBJ2-7 and V is TRBV19, with 8 nucleotides matching TRBD1. Trimming at V came to 5 bases and at J to 3 bases, leaving 3 bases not matched to a gene. CDR1 LNHDA and CDR2 SQIVND come from the germline V gene (reference sequence). This CDR3 region has 13 residues. The CDR3 protein is CASSAGQGYEQYF. The DNA for the CDR3 is TGTGCCAGTAGTGCCGGACAGGGCTACGAGCAGTACTTC.